This entry lists 28 T cell receptor beta chains sequenced from one sample in a study of T cell repertoires in cytomegalovirus infection. TCRdb called the reads again in MiXCR, with one record for every CDR3 protein. The sample has 200,000 to 250,000 distinct CDR3 sequences, 22% seen once. The source material was CD8+ T cells from PBMCs. Source of these receptors: a human donor in good health (CMV status not recorded). Some clones in this sample may be carry-over from other donors' samples.

This chain links TRBV7-6 with TRBJ2-2; D is possibly TRBD2 (5 bases). This CDR3 has 16 residues. Trimming cost V 5 bases and J 3 bases, with 16 bases left between them. The germline gives CDR1 SGHVS, CDR2 FNYEAQ. The CDR3 region is CASSVLVEAYTGELFF. The CDR3 DNA reads TGTGCCAGCAGCGTCCTGGTGGAGGCCTACACCGGGGAGCTGTTTTTT.

This clonotype was detected ten times or more. The V and J genes are TRBV7-2 and TRBJ2-7, with TRBD1 as a possible D gene (6 bases). Trimming stripped 2 bases from V and 5 bases from J, with 13 bases between. Germline CDR1 reads SGHTA; CDR2 reads FQGNSA. The CDR3 covers 14 residues. CDR3 amino acids: CASSLSRGSNEQYF. The CDR3, as DNA: TGTGCCAGCAGCTTAAGCAGGGGAAGTAACGAGCAGTACTTC.

This clonotype was counted many times. The rearrangement joins TRBV7-6 to TRBJ2-5, with TRBD2 matching over 10 bases. The V segment lost 0 bases and the J segment 5 bases; nucleotides outside the gene matches: 6. This CDR3 has 16 residues. Per the germline V gene, CDR1 is SGHVS and CDR2 is FNYEAQ. CDR3 in DNA: TGTGCCAGCAGCTTAGCCGCAGCGGGGGGGCCGGAGACCCAGTACTTC. Amino acid sequence: CASSLAAAGGPETQYF.

V usage is TRBV11-2 and J usage is TRBJ2-7; either TRBD1 or TRBD2 may fit D (6 bases each). This CDR3 spans 14 amino acids. Germline values: CDR1 SGHAT, CDR2 FQNNGV. The V end lost 1 base, the J end lost 6 bases, and 13 bases lay between the germline ends. The CDR3 bases are TGTGCCAGCAGCTTAGTTTCGGGGGCGGTCGAGCAGTACTTC. It encodes CASSLVSGAVEQYF.

The J gene is TRBJ1-1, the V gene TRBV29-1, with a weak D call TRBD1 (5 bases). From germline, CDR1 is SQVTM and CDR2 ANQGSEA. Between the trimmed V and J ends, which lost 0 bases and 10 bases, there was a span of 12 bases. The CDR3 contains 12 residues. The CDR3 sequence: CSVEDWRGLAFF. The CDR3 nucleotides read TGCAGCGTTGAAGATTGGAGGGGATTAGCTTTCTTT.

The gene calls are TRBV28 and TRBJ2-3, with D possibly being TRBD1 (6 bases). The CDR3 totals 15 residues. The V end was cut by 3 bases, the J end by 1 base, with 11 bases between. The V gene's germline CDR1 is MDHEN and CDR2 SYDVKM. DNA for the CDR3: TGTGCCAGCAGTTTTGTGGGGGCTGGCACAGATACGCAGTATTTT. Protein sequence: CASSFVGAGTDTQYF.

The V call is TRBV7-9, the J call TRBJ1-5, with a possible D match to TRBD1 (5 bases). The ends were cut back, 4 bases at V and 7 bases at J, with 14 bases in the middle. Germline values: CDR1 SEHNR, CDR2 FQNEAQ (reference sequence). This CDR3 contains 14 residues. The CDR3 DNA is TGTGCCAGCAGCTCTCCCGGGGGTTCGCAGCCCCAGCATTTT. It yields the protein CASSSPGGSQPQHF.

V is TRBV7-4 and J is TRBJ2-5; D is possibly TRBD1 or TRBD2 (6 bases each). Germline CDR1 reads SGHVT; CDR2 reads SQSDAQ. Trimming pared 1 base from V and 1 base from J, leaving 10 bases between. The CDR3 has 15 residues. The CDR3: CASSLVGGPQETQYF. In nucleotides, the CDR3 is TGTGCCAGCAGCTTAGTCGGGGGCCCCCAAGAGACCCAGTACTTC.

This clonotype showed up just a few times. The J gene is TRBJ1-2, the V gene TRBV20-1; 8 bases match TRBD1. With V trimmed by 1 base and J by 5 bases, 6 bases remained unmatched. CDR1 and CDR2 from the germline V gene are DFQATT and SNEGSKA (reference sequence). The CDR3 loop spans 14 amino acids. The DNA for the CDR3 is TGCAGTGCTAGAGTACAGGACAGGGTATATGGCTACACCTTC. Amino acid sequence: CSARVQDRVYGYTF.

The sample holds a few counts of this clonotype. This chain uses TRBV28 with TRBJ1-1; TRBD1 might be the D (6 bases). Germline-derived CDR1 and CDR2 are MDHEN and SYDVKM. This CDR3 has 13 amino acids. Trimming removed 6 bases at V and 7 bases at J, with 15 bases between. This CDR3 is CASRPGTSLEAFF. Written as DNA, the CDR3 is TGTGCCAGCAGACCCGGGACATCCCTTGAAGCTTTCTTT.

This chain links TRBV7-6 with TRBJ1-2; 7 nucleotides line up with TRBD1. In germline, CDR1 is SGHVS, CDR2 FNYEAQ. The CDR3 sequence is 16 residues long. V trimming: 5 bases; J trimming: 3 bases; junction bases outside the gene matches: 12. The CDR3 region is CASSLPTGHGDYGYTF. CDR3 nucleotide sequence: TGTGCCAGCAGCCTGCCGACAGGGCATGGGGACTATGGCTACACCTTC.

This clonotype was counted many times. The chain has TRBV28 and TRBJ2-5, with unresolved D. CDR3 length: 14 amino acids. Trimming removed 3 bases at V and 0 bases at J, with 8 bases between. From germline, CDR1 is MDHEN and CDR2 SYDVKM. The CDR3 region is CASSFEVYQETQYF. The CDR3 DNA reads TGTGCCAGCAGTTTCGAAGTGTACCAAGAGACCCAGTACTTC.

The chain uses TRBV6-6 and TRBJ2-7; D unresolved. V was trimmed by 5 bases and J by 7 bases, leaving 15 bases between them. CDR1 is MNHNY and CDR2 is SVGAGI in the germline V gene (reference sequence). The CDR3 spans 13 residues. The CDR3 loop is CASSVGTLREQYF. In DNA, the CDR3 is TGTGCCAGCAGTGTAGGTACCCTACGGGAGCAGTACTTC.

The rearrangement links TRBV20-1 to TRBJ2-1, with 7 bases aligning to TRBD1. The germline gives CDR1 DFQATT, CDR2 SNEGSKA (reference sequence). V was pared by 5 bases and J by 0 bases, with 4 bases of the junction left unmatched. The CDR3 extends over 14 amino acids. CDR3 DNA sequence: TGCAGTGCTCCCGACAGGGACTCCTACAATGAGCAGTTCTTC. This codes for CSAPDRDSYNEQFF.

This chain's CDR3 is CASSYVAGDYNEQFF. For the CDR3, the DNA is TGTGCCAGCAGTTACGTGGCGGGGGACTACAATGAGCAGTTCTTC. The V and J genes are TRBV6-2 or TRBV6-3 and TRBJ2-1; 7 nucleotides agree with TRBD2. Germline trimming cut 2 bases from V and 3 bases from J; bases unmatched to any gene: 4. Germline V CDR1 and CDR2: MNHEY, SVGEGT. The CDR3 is 15 amino acids.

The chain links TRBV2 to TRBJ1-1; 7 positions agree with TRBD1. CDR3 length equals 19 residues. V lost 0 bases to trimming and J lost 0 bases; unmatched junction nucleotides: 13. CDR1 is SNHLY and CDR2 is FYNNEI in the germline V gene. DNA for the CDR3: TGTGCCAGCAGTGAAGCCCTACCGGGACAGATCTTAATGAACACTGAAGCTTTCTTT. Its translation is CASSEALPGQILMNTEAFF.

V is TRBV2 and J is TRBJ2-5; 8 bases align to TRBD2. CDR3 size: 15 residues. Per germline, CDR1 SNHLY and CDR2 FYNNEI. V shed 4 bases, J shed 2 bases, and the junction held 6 bases outside the gene matches. This CDR3 is CASSGWRGEQETQYF. The CDR3, as DNA: TGTGCCAGCAGTGGATGGCGGGGGGAACAAGAGACCCAGTACTTC. Combining the CDR3 with reference TRBV2 and TRBJ2-5 gives the whole variable domain EPEVTQTPSHQVTQMGQEVILRCVPISNHLYFYWYRQILGQKVEFLVSFYNNEISEKSEIFDDQFSVERPDGSNFTLKIRSTKLEDSAMYFCASSGWRGEQETQYFGPGTRLLVL.

The rearrangement uses TRBV18 and TRBJ1-2; no clear D gene. The V end lost 2 bases, the J end lost 6 bases, and 10 bases lay between the germline ends. Germline loops: CDR1 KGHSH, CDR2 LQKENI. This CDR3 comprises 13 residues. CDR3 DNA: TGTGCCAGCTCACCAGGGTATAGCGATGGCTACACCTTC. Translation: CASSPGYSDGYTF.

The table lists this clonotype with many counts. The chain uses TRBV6-5 and TRBJ2-7, with D unresolved. CDR1 MNHEY and CDR2 SVGAGI come from the germline V gene. The CDR3 sequence is 13 residues long. V lost 8 bases to trimming and J lost 0 bases, with 11 bases between them. The CDR3 spells CASSAVYSYEQYF. The CDR3 coding sequence is TGTGCCAGCTCGGCAGTTTACTCCTACGAGCAGTACTTC.

The table lists this clonotype with many counts. This chain joins TRBV12-3 or TRBV12-4 and TRBJ1-2; D is perhaps TRBD1 (6 bases). Trimming took 8 bases from V and 3 from J, leaving 16 bases between them. The CDR3 is made up of 14 amino acids. CDR3 DNA sequence: TGTGCCAGCTGGGGCGGGGGCGGTGACTATGGCTACACCTTC. Its translation: CASWGGGGDYGYTF.

The chain recombines TRBV29-1 with TRBJ1-1; D call uncertain. The CDR3 runs 13 residues. Trimming took 4 bases from V and 0 from J, leaving 9 bases between them. Germline-derived CDR1 and CDR2 are SQVTM and ANQGSEA. CDR3 protein: CSVGPGMNTEAFF. The CDR3 nucleotides read TGCAGCGTTGGTCCAGGCATGAACACTGAAGCTTTCTTT.

In its sample, this clonotype was seen a few times. This chain connects TRBV13 to TRBJ2-5; 7 bases align to TRBD1. The V gene's germline CDR1 is PRHDT and CDR2 FYEKMQ (reference sequence). V was pared by 5 bases and J by 6 bases, with 12 bases of the junction left unmatched. CDR3 length equals 15 residues. The CDR3 protein is CASSPTPDRAKTQYF. The CDR3 DNA reads as TGTGCCAGCAGCCCTACCCCTGACAGGGCAAAGACCCAGTACTTC. Full variable domain (missing parts from reference TRBV13 and TRBJ2-5): AAGVIQSPRHLIKEKRETATLKCYPIPRHDTVYWYQQGPGQDPQFLISFYEKMQSDKGSIPDRFSAQQFSDYHSELNMSSLELGDSALYFCASSPTPDRAKTQYFGPGTRLLVL.

This clonotype was seen only a few times. The V gene is TRBV19, the J gene TRBJ2-1; weak D call: TRBD2 (6 bases). The CDR3 spans 16 residues. CDR1 and CDR2 (germline): LNHDA, SQIVND (reference sequence). V lost 3 bases, J lost 3 bases, and 15 bases lay in between. Here the CDR3 DNA reads TGTGCCAGTAGTATCGGAGGGGAGGCGATCTACAATGAGCAGTTCTTC. Translating it yields CASSIGGEAIYNEQFF.

J is TRBJ2-3 and V is TRBV11-2; no clear D gene. V shed 5 bases and J shed 1 base, with 16 bases lying between them. The CDR3 consists of 16 residues. CDR1 and CDR2 (germline): SGHAT, FQNNGV. The CDR3 region is CASSPTSTIRTDTQYF. In DNA, the CDR3 is TGTGCCAGCAGCCCTACCTCGACGATCCGCACAGATACGCAGTATTTT.

As concerns this clonotype: This clone may be a read error of a much larger clone one base away. The chain links TRBV7-2 to TRBJ2-3; D tentatively reads TRBD1 or TRBD2 (6 bases each). CDR1 is SGHTA and CDR2 is FQGNSA in the germline V gene. This CDR3 has 13 residues. Trimming shortened V by 4 bases and J by 4 bases, and 9 bases separated the two germline ends. The CDR3 protein is CTSSYGGADTQYF. CDR3 nucleotide sequence: TGTACCAGCAGCTACGGGGGCGCAGATACGCAGTATTTT.

This clonotype was seen a few times. J is TRBJ1-1 and V is TRBV7-9, with TRBD1 as a possible D gene (5 bases). The germline V gene encodes CDR1 SEHNR and CDR2 FQNEAQ (reference sequence). The CDR3 has 14 amino acids. Trimming stripped 4 bases from V and 1 base from J, with 10 bases between. CDR3 in amino acids: CASSWPGGNTEAFF. CDR3 in DNA: TGTGCCAGCAGCTGGCCTGGGGGGAACACTGAAGCTTTCTTT.

This clonotype showed up many times. The V gene is TRBV7-8, the J gene TRBJ1-2, with TRBD1 as a possible D gene (6 bases). Per germline, CDR1 SGHVS and CDR2 FQNEAQ. Trimming left V 5 bases short and J 5 bases short, with 18 bases between. The length of the CDR3 is 15 residues. The DNA of the CDR3 is TGTGCCAGCAGCCTAAAGACAGGCGGGGAGTATGGCTACACCTTC. It yields the protein CASSLKTGGEYGYTF.

The table lists this clonotype with many counts. The chain carries TRBV7-9 and TRBJ2-2; 8 nucleotides match TRBD2. Germline V gives CDR1 SEHNR, CDR2 FQNEAQ (reference sequence). This CDR3 contains 15 residues. After removal of 4 bases from V and 7 bases from J, the junction contained 8 bases not matched to a gene. The CDR3 loop is CASSSRTSPDGELFF. In DNA, the CDR3 is TGTGCCAGCAGCTCTCGGACTAGCCCGGACGGGGAGCTGTTTTTT.